This TCR beta chain was documented in a study of Ad26.COV2.S vaccination and SARS-CoV-2 variants. From germline, CDR1 is SGHVS and CDR2 FQNEAQ. The CDR3 contains 15 residues. The ends lost 2 bases at V and 6 bases at J; junction bases unmatched: 1. As for treatment: about 20 received Ad26.COV2.S at low or high dose, single or two shots; about 5 received placebo; per-sample allocation not given. Repertoires come from day 63 after the first vaccine or placebo injection. Built on an Ad26 vector, the vaccine expressed Wuhan-strain SARS-CoV-2 spike. Assay used: immunoSEQ multiplex PCR; TCRdb lists only in-frame clones, some missing. The data hold about 350,000 clones, with 80% to 90% observed a single time.

The sequenced sample was peripheral blood, obtained in a trial of Ad26.COV2.S vaccine versus placebo. The chain is built from TRBV7-8 and TRBJ2-1; TRBD2 aligns across 13 bases. This clonotype was obtained from a person aged 18-65 years who received the Ad26.COV2.S COVID-19 vaccine or a placebo. CDR3 coding DNA: TGTGCCAGCAGCTTAAGGACTAGCGGGAGCAATGAGCAGTTCTTC. Its protein is CASSLRTSGSNEQFF.